The 22 T cell receptor beta chains reported below all come from one sample, sequenced in a study of control samples from healthy donors and cancer patients. Using immunoSEQ multiplex PCR, the repertoire was profiled, and TCRdb retains in-frame clones only, with some absent. The table has over 65,000 clones, roughly 92% seen once. Sequencing input: blood. The receptors come from a woman aged 40 to 50 in good health.

The chain has TRBV19 and TRBJ1-1; D uncertain. Trimming removed 6 bases at V and 1 base at J, with 9 bases between. Germline loops: CDR1 LNHDA, CDR2 SQIVND (reference sequence). CDR3 length: 13 amino acids. This CDR3 reads CASRVSQNTEAFF. CDR3 nucleotides: TGTGCCAGTAGGGTCAGCCAGAACACTGAAGCTTTCTTT.

V is TRBV4-1 and J is TRBJ1-1, with a tentative D call TRBD1 (6 bases). Trimming shortened V by 0 bases and J by 4 bases, and 9 bases separated the two germline ends. This CDR3 has 14 amino acids. Germline CDR1 reads MGHRA; CDR2 reads YSYEKL. The CDR3, as DNA: TGCGCCAGCAGCCAAGATTGGGGGGCCACTGAAGCTTTCTTT. Protein product: CASSQDWGATEAFF.

V usage is TRBV6-6 and J usage is TRBJ2-5; 12 bases align to TRBD2. This CDR3 contains 16 residues. J lost 2 bases, V lost 5 bases, and 6 bases had no gene match. CDR1 is MNHNY, CDR2 SVGAGI, per germline (reference sequence). The CDR3 DNA is TGTGCCAGCAGTCGACTAGCGGGGGAACCGCAAGAGACCCAGTACTTC. Its protein is CASSRLAGEPQETQYF.

This clone has a single count. The chain couples TRBV5-1 to TRBJ1-6, with D tentatively TRBD1 (5 bases). CDR1 SGHRS and CDR2 YFSETQ come from the germline V gene. V gave up 1 base and J gave up 7 bases, with 12 bases separating them. The CDR3 extends over 15 amino acids. CDR3: CASSLTVDRNSPLHF. The CDR3, as DNA: TGCGCCAGCAGCTTGACCGTTGACAGAAATTCACCCCTCCACTTT. The full variable domain, in which reference TRBV5-1 and TRBJ1-6 provide the parts outside the CDR3, is KAGVTQTPRYLIKTRGQQVTLSCSPISGHRSVSWYQQTPGQGLQFLFEYFSETQRNKGNFPGRFSGRQFSNSRSEMNVSTLELGDSALYLCASSLTVDRNSPLHFGNGTRLTVT.

This clone was counted once. The chain recombines TRBV28 with TRBJ2-5; TRBD1 matches at 7 bases. CDR1 is MDHEN, CDR2 SYDVKM, per germline. The CDR3 sequence is 15 residues long. The V segment lost 2 bases and the J segment 4 bases; nucleotides outside the gene matches: 7. CDR3 DNA: TGTGCCAGCAGTTTAGACAGGGTGGCTTTAGAGACCCAGTACTTC. Translated, it gives CASSLDRVALETQYF.

The gene calls are TRBV9 and TRBJ2-1; 9 bases are a match to TRBD2. In germline, CDR1 is SGDLS, CDR2 YYNGEE. The V segment lost 3 bases and the J segment 3 bases; nucleotides outside the gene matches: 4. The CDR3 covers 15 residues. CDR3 protein: CASSGDSGSYNEQFF. As DNA, the CDR3 is TGTGCCAGCAGCGGAGATAGCGGGAGCTACAATGAGCAGTTCTTC.

This rearrangement joins TRBV7-9 to TRBJ2-7; no firm D call. CDR1 is SEHNR and CDR2 is FQNEAQ in the germline V gene (reference sequence). CDR3 length: 13 residues. V dropped 4 bases and J dropped 3 bases, with 10 bases sitting between them. CDR3 in amino acids: CASSSPTDYEQYF. The DNA of the CDR3 is TGTGCCAGCAGCTCCCCTACGGACTACGAGCAGTACTTC.

Here the CDR3 DNA reads TGTGCCTGGAGTGTACAGTTGGCTAAACCCACCGGGGAGCTGTTTTTT. It codes for CAWSVQLAKPTGELFF. This chain connects TRBV30 to TRBJ2-2; D remains unclear. Germline V gene lookup returns CDR1 GTSNPN and CDR2 SVGIG (reference sequence). The CDR3 loop spans 16 amino acids. V lost 0 bases to trimming and J lost 4 bases, with 15 bases between them.

The CDR3 sequence is CASSRRTPQETQYF. DNA of the CDR3: TGTGCCAGCAGCCGGAGGACTCCCCAAGAGACCCAGTACTTC. The chain couples TRBV7-8 to TRBJ2-5; perhaps TRBD2 as D (5 bases). The germline CDR1 and CDR2 sequences are SGHVS and FQNEAQ. V dropped 5 bases and J dropped 1 base, with 11 bases sitting between them. The CDR3 runs to 14 residues.

V is TRBV6-6 and J is TRBJ1-5; tentatively, D is TRBD1 (5 bases). The CDR3 spans 12 residues. V lost 6 bases and J lost 6, with 9 bases in between. Per the germline V gene, CDR1 is MNHNY and CDR2 is SVGAGI (reference sequence). The CDR3 is CASRGGGQPQHF. The CDR3 bases are TGTGCCAGCAGGGGGGGAGGTCAGCCCCAGCATTTT.

The chain joins TRBV2 to TRBJ1-1, with unresolved D. V shed 6 bases and J shed 5 bases, with 4 bases lying between them. This CDR3 region has 10 residues. Germline CDR1 is SNHLY and CDR2 is FYNNEI. CDR3 region: CASRNTEAFF. Written as DNA, the CDR3 is TGTGCCAGCAGAAATACTGAAGCTTTCTTT.

This clone appeared a single time. The V call is TRBV7-8, the J call TRBJ1-2; TRBD1 agrees at 9 bases. The germline V gene has CDR1 SGHVS and CDR2 FQNEAQ. The CDR3 covers 13 residues. Trimming removed 5 bases from V and 8 bases from J; junction bases left unmatched: 6. The CDR3 bases are TGTGCCAGCAGCCCAGACAGGGGGGGCGGCTACACCTTC. Protein sequence: CASSPDRGGGYTF.

This clone occurred once. The J gene is TRBJ2-3, the V gene TRBV5-1; D possibly corresponds to TRBD2 (6 bases). The V end lost 4 bases, the J end lost 3 bases, and 15 bases lay between the germline ends. Germline loops: CDR1 SGHRS, CDR2 YFSETQ. This CDR3 has 15 amino acids. CDR3 in amino acids: CASSPGLSMTDTQYF. The CDR3 DNA is TGCGCCAGCAGCCCGGGACTGTCGATGACAGATACGCAGTATTTT.

V gene TRBV4-1 combines with J gene TRBJ2-7; D is undetermined. Germline V gene sequence: CDR1 MGHRA, CDR2 YSYEKL. This CDR3 region has 15 residues. The V gene lost 1 base and the J gene lost 1 base, with 11 bases spanning the gap. The CDR3 spells CASSQVRFDSYEQYF. The CDR3 bases are TGCGCCAGCAGCCAAGTTCGTTTTGATTCCTACGAGCAGTACTTC.

This chain uses TRBV4-1 with TRBJ2-3, with 11 bases lining up with TRBD2. The trim removed 0 bases at V and 2 bases at J, leaving 4 bases unmatched. CDR1 is MGHRA, CDR2 YSYEKL, per germline. The CDR3 spans 17 residues. The CDR3 region is CASSQDLAGGPTDTQYF. The CDR3 DNA follows: TGCGCCAGCAGCCAAGATTTAGCGGGGGGGCCCACAGATACGCAGTATTTT.

The chain carries TRBV6-5 and TRBJ1-1; D is ambiguous. The CDR3 covers 15 residues. With 5 bases removed from V and 0 bases from J, the gap between germline ends came to 13 bases. Germline CDR1 is MNHEY and CDR2 is SVGAGI. The CDR3 protein is CASSPSIIMNTEAFF. The CDR3 region has the DNA TGTGCCAGCAGTCCCTCGATAATAATGAACACTGAAGCTTTCTTT.

The J gene is TRBJ1-1, the V gene TRBV18; possibly TRBD1 for D (6 bases). The CDR3 runs to 16 residues. Germline CDR1 reads KGHSH; CDR2 reads LQKENI. V shed 3 bases and J shed 10 bases, with 24 bases lying between them. In nucleotides, the CDR3 is TGTGCCAGCTCACCGCGGACAGTCGGGGTTTTCGGGGGAGCTTTCTTT. This gives the protein CASSPRTVGVFGGAFF. The full variable domain, rest sourced from reference TRBV18 and TRBJ1-1, is NAGVMQNPRHLVRRRGQEARLRCSPMKGHSHVYWYRQLPEEGLKFMVYLQKENIIDESGMPKERFSAEFPKEGPSILRIQQVVRGDSAAYFCASSPRTVGVFGGAFFGQGTRLTVV.

This chain uses TRBV6-2 or TRBV6-3 with TRBJ2-7; TRBD1 matches 9 bases. The germline CDR1 and CDR2 sequences are MNHEY and SVGEGT. The ends lost 4 bases at V and 1 base at J; junction bases unmatched: 8. The CDR3 length is 16 residues. The CDR3 reads CASSSHGQGISYEQYF. CDR3 DNA: TGTGCCAGCAGTTCTCATGGACAGGGGATATCCTACGAGCAGTACTTC.

This chain links TRBV5-4 with TRBJ2-7; possibly TRBD2 for D (5 bases). Germline V gene sequence: CDR1 SGHNT, CDR2 YYREEE (reference sequence). This CDR3 region has 14 residues. V gave up 4 bases and J gave up 5 bases, with 16 bases separating them. CDR3 loop: CASSPPTGRDEQYF. The CDR3 region has the DNA TGTGCCAGCAGCCCCCCCACCGGGCGGGACGAGCAGTACTTC.

This chain connects TRBV11-2 to TRBJ2-7, with D perhaps TRBD2 (6 bases). CDR1 SGHAT and CDR2 FQNNGV come from the germline V gene. The CDR3 loop spans 13 amino acids. V gave up 3 bases and J gave up 6 bases, with 12 bases separating them. The CDR3 region is CASSFGTELEQYF. The CDR3, as DNA: TGTGCCAGCAGCTTCGGGACTGAGCTCGAGCAGTACTTC.

The V call is TRBV5-1, the J call TRBJ2-7, with D tentatively TRBD1 or TRBD2 (5 bases each). The V gene's germline CDR1 is SGHRS and CDR2 YFSETQ. Trimming shortened V by 0 bases and J by 3 bases, and 13 bases separated the two germline ends. CDR3 length: 15 amino acids. The CDR3 spells CASSLGGLDFYEQYF. CDR3 DNA: TGCGCCAGCAGCTTGGGGGGCCTGGACTTCTACGAGCAGTACTTC.

The chain combines TRBV11-3 with TRBJ2-7, with a possible D match to TRBD2 (6 bases). Germline V gene data show CDR1 as SGHNT and CDR2 as YENEEA. The CDR3 spans 13 residues. Trimming removed 1 base at V and 6 bases at J, with 10 bases between. CDR3 loop: CASSLGRASEQYF. Written as DNA, the CDR3 is TGTGCCAGCAGCTTAGGGAGGGCAAGCGAGCAGTACTTC.